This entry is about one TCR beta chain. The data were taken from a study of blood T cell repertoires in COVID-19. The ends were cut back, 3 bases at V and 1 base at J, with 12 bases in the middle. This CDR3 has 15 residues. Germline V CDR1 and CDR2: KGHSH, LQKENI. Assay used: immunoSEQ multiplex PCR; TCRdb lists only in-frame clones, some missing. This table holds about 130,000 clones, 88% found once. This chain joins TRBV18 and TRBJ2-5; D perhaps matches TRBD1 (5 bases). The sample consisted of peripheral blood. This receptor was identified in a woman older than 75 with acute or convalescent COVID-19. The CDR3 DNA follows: TGTGCCAGCTCACCCCTGGTCAGGGCCCAAGAGACCCAGTACTTC. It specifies CASSPLVRAQETQYF. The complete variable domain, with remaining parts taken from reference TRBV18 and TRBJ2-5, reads NAGVMQNPRHLVRRRGQEARLRCSPMKGHSHVYWYRQLPEEGLKFMVYLQKENIIDESGMPKERFSAEFPKEGPSILRIQQVVRGDSAAYFCASSPLVRAQETQYFGPGTRLLVL.